This T cell receptor beta chain derives from a study of OX40 agonist ivuxolimab in advanced cancers. About the study: Given to patients was ivuxolimab, an agonistic anti-OX40 (CD134) antibody.

Sampled blood was obtained at baseline, cycle 4 day 1, and cycle 7 day 1. The protocol was immunoSEQ multiplex PCR, while the TCRdb copy is restricted to in-frame clones and leaves out a portion. This table has thousands of clones, 85% to 90% appearing once. CDR1 is SGHVS, CDR2 FNYEAQ, per germline. The CDR3 contains 14 residues. With 5 bases removed from V and 1 base from J, the gap between germline ends came to 12 bases. The specimen was CD4+ or CD8+ T cells sorted from blood, collected in a trial of the OX40 agonist ivuxolimab. The chain couples TRBV7-6 to TRBJ2-7, with D possibly being TRBD1 or TRBD2 (5 bases each). This sequence originates from an adult with an advanced solid tumor such as melanoma, head and neck, liver or kidney cancer. DNA for the CDR3: TGTGCCAGCAGCCCCGGGGCCGAATCCTACGAGCAGTACTTC. It specifies CASSPGAESYEQYF.